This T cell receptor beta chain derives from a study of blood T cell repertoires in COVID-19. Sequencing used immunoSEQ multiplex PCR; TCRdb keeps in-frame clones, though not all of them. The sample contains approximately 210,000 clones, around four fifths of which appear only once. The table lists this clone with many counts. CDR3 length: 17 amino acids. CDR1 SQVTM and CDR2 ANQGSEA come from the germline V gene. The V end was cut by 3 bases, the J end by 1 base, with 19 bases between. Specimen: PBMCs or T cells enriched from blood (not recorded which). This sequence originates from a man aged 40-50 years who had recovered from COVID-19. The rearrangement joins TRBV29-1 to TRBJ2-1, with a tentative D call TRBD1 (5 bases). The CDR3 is CSVEGLWGTQSYNEQFF. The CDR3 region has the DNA TGCAGCGTTGAGGGTTTGTGGGGCACCCAATCCTACAATGAGCAGTTCTTC.